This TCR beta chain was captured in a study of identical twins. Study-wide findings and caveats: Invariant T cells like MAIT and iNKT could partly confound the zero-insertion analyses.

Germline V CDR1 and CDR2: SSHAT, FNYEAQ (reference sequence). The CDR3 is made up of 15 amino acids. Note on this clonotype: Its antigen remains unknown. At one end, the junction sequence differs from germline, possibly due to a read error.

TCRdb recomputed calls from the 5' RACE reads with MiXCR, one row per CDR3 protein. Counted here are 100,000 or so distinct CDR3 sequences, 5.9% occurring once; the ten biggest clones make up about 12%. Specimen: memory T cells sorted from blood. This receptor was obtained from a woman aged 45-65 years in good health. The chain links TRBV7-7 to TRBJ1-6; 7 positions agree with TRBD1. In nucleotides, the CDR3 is TGTGCTAGCAGCTTAGCGACAGGGAATAATTCACCCCTCCACTTT. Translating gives CASSLATGNNSPLHF.